One and the same sample provided the 8 T cell receptor beta chains below, sequenced in a study of cytomegalovirus exposure and HLA in healthy donors. PCR employed 60 Vbeta and 13 Jbeta primers. Sequencing was performed with immunoSEQ multiplex PCR; in TCRdb, only in-frame clones are kept and a portion is missing. The sample has about 76,000 clones, 78% seen once. The specimen was PBMCs. Receptor source: a male donor in good health and CMV-seropositive.

This clone was seen just once. V is TRBV5-1 and J is TRBJ2-7; no clear D. Germline CDR1 SGHRS, CDR2 YFSETQ. V was cut by 0 bases and J by 3 bases, with 4 bases left in between. The CDR3 spans 12 residues. The chain's CDR3 is CASSLDGYEQYF. DNA of the CDR3: TGCGCCAGCAGCTTGGACGGCTACGAGCAGTACTTC.

The chain employs TRBV27 and TRBJ2-2, with 8 bases identical to TRBD2. The junction had 11 bases not matched to a gene; V was cut back by 10 bases and J by 1 base. The CDR3 spans 16 residues. Germline V gives CDR1 MNHEY, CDR2 SMNVEV (reference sequence). This CDR3 reads CATQSEAGGNTGELFF. CDR3 bases: TGTGCCACCCAAAGTGAGGCGGGAGGGAACACCGGGGAGCTGTTTTTT.

The rearrangement links TRBV27 to TRBJ2-4, with D tentatively TRBD1 (6 bases). This CDR3 region has 15 residues. Trimming removed 6 bases at V and 0 bases at J, with 12 bases between. Germline V CDR1 and CDR2: MNHEY, SMNVEV (reference sequence). The CDR3 DNA follows: TGTGCCAGCAGCCCGAACAGGGTAGCCAAAAACATTCAGTACTTC. Translating it yields CASSPNRVAKNIQYF.

Turning to this clone: At one of its ends the junction is not consistent with the germline gene, which may arise from a read error. The rearrangement uses TRBV6-5 and TRBJ1-2; D is uncertain. Germline CDR1 MNHEY, CDR2 SVGAGI. This CDR3 is built from 14 residues. The DNA for the CDR3 is TGTGCCAGCAGTTACTCGCGAGGGCCCGAGGGCTACTCCTTC. Its translation is CASSYSRGPEGYSF.

This clone was recorded once. The chain employs TRBV28 and TRBJ1-4; 10 bases match TRBD1. CDR1 is MDHEN and CDR2 is SYDVKM in the germline V gene. The CDR3 covers 15 residues. The V and J ends lost 3 bases and 7 bases, in that order; junction bases with no gene match: 5. DNA of the CDR3: TGTGCCAGCAGTTTGCCGGGACAGGGGATTGAAAAACTGTTTTTT. Protein: CASSLPGQGIEKLFF.

This clone was counted between two and nine times. The V call is TRBV7-2, the J call TRBJ2-1, with D maybe TRBD1 (5 bases). The germline V and J ends were trimmed by 5 bases and 5 bases, with 19 bases remaining between them. The CDR3 has 16 amino acids. Looked up from germline, CDR1 is SGHTA and CDR2 is FQGNSA. Written as DNA, the CDR3 is TGTGCCAGCAGCGCCGTAGGCGGACATAAAAACAATGAGCAGTTCTTC. This codes for CASSAVGGHKNNEQFF.

This clone has just one count. The chain has TRBV7-2 and TRBJ2-4, with 8 bases aligning to TRBD1. V dropped 4 bases and J dropped 3; count of bases not matched to a gene: 17. CDR3 size: 19 residues. The germline gives CDR1 SGHTA, CDR2 FQGNSA. CDR3 sequence reads: CASSWEKGQGKGNKNIQYF. Here the CDR3 DNA reads TGTGCCAGCAGCTGGGAGAAAGGACAGGGAAAGGGAAACAAAAACATTCAGTACTTC.

The chain recombines TRBV27 with TRBJ1-1; perhaps TRBD1 as D (6 bases). Trimming removed 5 bases from V and 2 bases from J, with 12 bases in between. CDR1 is MNHEY and CDR2 is SMNVEV in the germline V gene (reference sequence). The CDR3 runs 14 residues. CDR3 sequence: CASSGGGHNTEAFF. CDR3 nucleotides: TGTGCCAGCAGTGGGGGGGGACACAACACTGAAGCTTTCTTT.